This TCR beta chain was recovered during a study of blood T cell repertoires in COVID-19. Study details: Donors in the United States, Italy and Spain gave samples during acute or convalescent COVID-19. PBMCs, B-cell-depleted T cells, or T cells provided the cDNA or gDNA that made up the material.

How the authors handled the data: Scientists estimated how many nucleated cells there were by amplifying reference gene primers. Method: immunoSEQ multiplex PCR; TCRdb's copy keeps in-frame clones and lacks some. D and trimming were read from the DNA, whereas the V and J calls and clone size are those reported in that table. Of around 85,000 clones detected, around 90% appear once; the ten largest clones hold 4.3%. The V end was cut by 3 bases, the J end by 2 bases, with 14 bases between. The V gene's germline CDR1 is SGHTA and CDR2 FQGNSA. The CDR3 loop spans 15 amino acids. This chain links TRBV7-2 with TRBJ2-7, with D uncertain. The receptor's source is a woman older than 75 with active or convalescent COVID-19. Sequenced material: peripheral blood. The CDR3 DNA reads as TGTGCCAGCAGCTTGTTGGCAGTTCGGGCCTACGAGCAGTACTTC. Amino acids: CASSLLAVRAYEQYF.